The rows below give T cell receptor beta chains drawn from one sample of a study of early T cells in non-severe SARS-CoV-2 infection. TCRdb reprocessed the 5' RACE reads with MiXCR, giving one entry per CDR3 protein. The top ten clones hold approximately 4.8% of a sample with more than 55,000 distinct CDR3 sequences, over 10% of them seen once. The sample comprised whole blood. These receptors all stem from an adult who was a healthcare worker with PCR-confirmed SARS-CoV-2 infection or an uninfected control (not recorded which). Each CDR3 is given with its conserved first and last residue. D genes are given only for firm matches. A row's size may be missing; if present it is once, few, many or a size class.

TRBJ2-7 . . TRBV30 CAWSWTDYEQYF TGTGCCTGGAGCTGGACAGACTACGAGCAGTACTTC
TRBJ2-6 few . TRBV7-8 CASSLGGQGLTGANVLTF TGTGCCAGCAGCTTAGGCGGGCAGGGACTGACGGGGGCCAACGTCCTGACTTTC
TRBJ2-1 many TRBD2 TRBV7-8 CASSAGGYNEQFF TGTGCCAGCAGCGCGGGGGGGTACAATGAGCAGTTCTTC
TRBJ2-3 many TRBD2 TRBV7-9 CASRRSGGVTDTQYF TGTGCCAGCAGACGTAGCGGGGGGGTTACAGATACGCAGTATTTT
TRBJ2-5 . TRBD1 TRBV5-6 CASSPYWDSLGETQYF TGTGCCAGCAGCCCTTATTGGGACAGTCTGGGGGAGACCCAGTACTTC
TRBJ2-1 many . TRBV7-9 CASSLGRTDHNEQFF TGTGCCAGCAGCTTAGGCCGGACGGACCACAATGAGCAGTTCTTC
TRBJ2-6 many . TRBV5-1 CASSFSDSGANVLTF TGCGCCAGCAGCTTCAGCGACTCTGGGGCCAACGTCCTGACTTTC
TRBJ2-5 many TRBD2 TRBV20-1 CSAAGGPRGETQYF TGCAGTGCTGCGGGGGGGCCTAGGGGAGAGACCCAGTACTTC
TRBJ1-1 many . TRBV4-1 CASSQAGPGNEAFF TGCGCCAGCAGCCAAGCGGGCCCCGGGAATGAAGCTTTCTTT
TRBJ2-2 many . TRBV11-2 CASSFGPEGALGGELFF TGTGCCAGCAGCTTCGGCCCCGAGGGCGCTCTCGGCGGGGAGCTGTTTTTT
TRBJ2-1 many TRBD1 TRBV25-1 CASSAVGQGDYNEQFF TGTGCCAGCAGCGCCGTAGGGCAGGGGGACTACAATGAGCAGTTCTTC
TRBJ1-1 . . TRBV7-6 CASRAPNTEAFF TGTGCCAGCAGGGCCCCGAACACTGAAGCTTTCTTT
TRBJ1-3 many . TRBV5-1 CASSLMGSGNTIYF TGCGCCAGCAGCTTGATGGGATCTGGAAACACCATATATTTT
TRBJ1-4 many . TRBV6-5 CASIGGSDEKLFF TGTGCCAGCATAGGTGGTTCGGATGAAAAACTGTTTTTT
TRBJ2-1 many TRBD1 TRBV19 CASSRTGPYNEQFF TGTGCCAGTAGTCGGACAGGCCCCTACAATGAGCAGTTCTTC
TRBJ1-1 few TRBD1 TRBV7-2 CASSQTGDTEAFF TGTGCCAGCAGCCAGACAGGGGACACTGAAGCTTTCTTT
TRBJ2-5 many . TRBV4-1 CASSRSPSVQETQYF TGCGCCAGCAGCCGCTCCCCTAGCGTGCAAGAGACCCAGTACTTC
TRBJ2-7 many TRBD1 TRBV20-1 CSAPPGGQGGHEQYF TGCAGTGCGCCGCCAGGCGGACAGGGGGGACACGAGCAGTACTTC
TRBJ2-5 many TRBD2 TRBV5-5 CASSYWASSGGLQETQYF TGTGCCAGCAGCTACTGGGCGTCTAGCGGGGGCCTCCAAGAGACCCAGTACTTC
TRBJ1-1 . . TRBV4-1 CASSQNTGDTEAFF TGCGCCAGCAGCCAAAATACCGGGGACACTGAAGCTTTCTTT
TRBJ2-3 . . TRBV10-3 CAISESRGGTDTQYF TGTGCCATCAGTGAGTCGAGGGGGGGCACAGATACGCAGTATTTT
TRBJ2-3 many TRBD1 TRBV18 CASSPVPGQGWGTDTQYF TGTGCCAGCTCACCCGTCCCGGGACAGGGGTGGGGCACAGATACGCAGTATTTT
TRBJ2-3 . . TRBV4-3 CASSQDHSLGSDTQYF TGCGCCAGCAGCCAAGACCACTCCCTGGGTTCTGATACGCAGTATTTT
TRBJ2-7 . TRBD1 TRBV29-1 CSVGGTGVHEQYF TGCAGCGTCGGTGGGACAGGGGTCCACGAGCAGTACTTC
TRBJ2-2 many . TRBV6-4 CASSASPGTGELFF TGTGCCAGCAGTGCCTCCCCGGGCACCGGGGAGCTGTTTTTT
TRBJ2-2 many . TRBV30 CACLNLGELFF TGTGCCTGCCTCAATTTAGGGGAGCTGTTTTTT
TRBJ1-2 many TRBD1 TRBV2 CASSRQGLYGYTF TGTGCCAGCAGTCGACAGGGACTCTATGGCTACACCTTC
TRBJ1-1 . . TRBV29-1 CSARENTEAFF TGCAGCGCCCGTGAGAACACTGAAGCTTTCTTT
TRBJ2-7 . . TRBV10-3 CAIGSRGYEQYF TGTGCCATCGGGAGCCGGGGGTACGAGCAGTACTTC
TRBJ2-4 many . TRBV11-2 CASSLEVVTKNIQYF TGTGCCAGCAGCTTAGAGGTGGTCACCAAAAACATTCAGTACTTC
TRBJ2-7 few TRBD1 TRBV7-2 CASSPRDRVNYEQYF TGTGCCAGCAGCCCCCGGGACAGGGTGAACTACGAGCAGTACTTC
TRBJ1-5 many . TRBV10-3 CAIRVNDNQPQHF TGTGCCATCAGAGTAAATGACAATCAGCCCCAGCATTTT
TRBJ1-1 . . TRBV5-1 CASTGDRTEAFF TGCGCCAGCACAGGAGACAGAACTGAAGCTTTCTTT
TRBJ2-5 many . TRBV7-8 CASSFRGEGETQYF TGTGCCAGCAGCTTCCGGGGAGAGGGGGAGACCCAGTACTTC
TRBJ2-7 many TRBD1 TRBV10-3 CAISGTGFPYEQYF TGTGCCATCAGTGGGACAGGGTTCCCCTACGAGCAGTACTTC
TRBJ2-5 few TRBD1 TRBV7-6 CASSTTGGTETQYF TGTGCCAGCAGCACAACAGGGGGTACGGAGACCCAGTACTTC
TRBJ2-1 many TRBD2 TRBV20-1 CSAFPGLADNEQFF TGCAGTGCTTTCCCGGGACTAGCGGACAATGAGCAGTTCTTC
TRBJ2-5 many . TRBV12-3/TRBV12-4 CASSPTHTGDETQYF TGTGCCAGCAGTCCCACGCACACGGGGGATGAGACCCAGTACTTC
TRBJ1-3 many . TRBV10-3 CAISESGWGSGNTIYF TGTGCCATCAGTGAGTCCGGGTGGGGCTCTGGAAACACCATATATTTT
TRBJ2-7 few . TRBV7-2 CASSVLAPAYEQYF TGTGCCAGCAGCGTACTAGCTCCGGCCTACGAGCAGTACTTC
TRBJ2-2 many . TRBV20-1 CSARVRKSNTGELFF TGCAGTGCTAGAGTACGGAAGTCGAACACCGGGGAGCTGTTTTTT
TRBJ2-1 many . TRBV12-3/TRBV12-4 CASSFTQGAEQFF TGTGCCAGCAGTTTCACGCAGGGCGCCGAGCAGTTCTTC
TRBJ1-4 . . TRBV29-1 CSVSDGGKLFF TGCAGCGTTAGTGATGGGGGAAAACTGTTTTTT
TRBJ1-5 many . TRBV4-2 CASSQEVSGVNEPQHF TGTGCCAGCAGCCAAGAGGTTTCAGGGGTCAATGAGCCCCAGCATTTT
TRBJ2-1 . TRBD2 TRBV3-1 CASSQGKRGGFVDEQFF TGTGCCAGCAGCCAAGGAAAGCGGGGGGGCTTTGTGGATGAGCAGTTCTTC
TRBJ2-7 few TRBD1 TRBV5-1 CASSPSGTGLYEQYF TGCGCCAGCAGCCCCTCCGGGACAGGGCTCTACGAGCAGTACTTC
TRBJ2-7 . TRBD1 TRBV5-1 CASSWDSYEQYF TGCGCCAGCAGCTGGGACAGCTACGAGCAGTACTTC
TRBJ1-6 many . TRBV6-5 CASSSPIQGAGSPLHF TGTGCCAGCAGTTCTCCAATACAGGGCGCGGGTTCACCCCTCCACTTT
TRBJ2-2 many . TRBV6-5 CASYNGGAGELFF TGTGCCAGCTACAACGGGGGCGCCGGGGAGCTGTTTTTT
TRBJ1-1 many TRBD1 TRBV7-6 CASSLFDRERAEAFF TGTGCCAGCAGCCTCTTTGACAGGGAGCGAGCTGAAGCTTTCTTT
TRBJ2-1 many . TRBV12-3/TRBV12-4 CASSFQGLATNEQFF TGTGCCAGCAGTTTTCAGGGTTTAGCTACAAATGAGCAGTTCTTC
TRBJ2-3 many TRBD2 TRBV4-2 CASSPIAGGPDTQYF TGTGCCAGCAGCCCCATAGCGGGGGGCCCAGATACGCAGTATTTT
TRBJ1-2 many . TRBV5-4 CASSLGSVRDNGYTF TGTGCCAGCAGCTTGGGTTCGGTCAGGGACAATGGCTACACCTTC
TRBJ1-2 . . TRBV5-1 CASSLEAGLDGYTF TGCGCCAGCAGCTTGGAGGCGGGGCTCGACGGCTACACCTTC
TRBJ1-6 . . TRBV30 CAWSPGEGSSYNSPLHF TGTGCCTGGAGTCCCGGGGAGGGAAGCTCCTATAATTCACCCCTCCACTTT
TRBJ1-1 few TRBD1 TRBV5-1 CASSLAGQGYTEAFF TGCGCCAGCAGCTTGGCCGGACAGGGTTACACTGAAGCTTTCTTT
TRBJ2-7 many TRBD1 TRBV4-1 CASSPIQHRGAQYF TGCGCCAGCAGCCCAATCCAGCACAGGGGAGCGCAGTACTTC